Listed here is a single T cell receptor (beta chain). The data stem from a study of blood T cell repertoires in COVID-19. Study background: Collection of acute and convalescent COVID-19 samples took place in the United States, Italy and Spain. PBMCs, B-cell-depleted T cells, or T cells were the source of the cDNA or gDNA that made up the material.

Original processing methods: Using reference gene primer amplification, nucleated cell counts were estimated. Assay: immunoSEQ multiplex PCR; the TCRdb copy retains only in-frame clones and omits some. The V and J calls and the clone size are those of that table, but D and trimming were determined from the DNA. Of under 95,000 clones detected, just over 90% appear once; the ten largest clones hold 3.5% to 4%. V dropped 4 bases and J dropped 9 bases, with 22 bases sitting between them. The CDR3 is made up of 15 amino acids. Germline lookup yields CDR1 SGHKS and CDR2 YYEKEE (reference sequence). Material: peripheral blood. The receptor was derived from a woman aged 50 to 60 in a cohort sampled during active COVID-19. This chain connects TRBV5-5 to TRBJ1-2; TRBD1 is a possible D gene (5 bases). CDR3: CASSPVPGTHIRYTF. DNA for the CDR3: TGTGCCAGCAGCCCGGTCCCGGGGACTCACATTCGCTACACCTTC.